A single sample is the source of the 13 T cell receptor beta chains below, sequenced in a study of blood T cell repertoires in COVID-19. TCRdb's table, derived via immunoSEQ multiplex PCR, lists solely in-frame clones and lacks some. The table records tens of thousands of clones, 85% to 90% of them present only once. Sequences were obtained from peripheral blood. These receptors were collected from an elderly man with active or convalescent COVID-19.

The chain is built from TRBV18 and TRBJ1-1; 7 bases are shared with TRBD1. The trim removed 4 bases at V and 1 base at J, leaving 12 bases unmatched. The CDR3 spans 17 residues. Germline loops: CDR1 KGHSH, CDR2 LQKENI. The CDR3 DNA reads TGTGCCAGCTCACGCGCCCTAGGGGACAGAAAGAACACTGAAGCTTTCTTT. It translates to CASSRALGDRKNTEAFF.

The chain carries TRBV19 and TRBJ1-5; possible D gene TRBD1, 6 bases. CDR3 size: 16 residues. CDR1 and CDR2 (germline): LNHDA, SQIVND (reference sequence). The V gene lost 3 bases and the J gene lost 2 bases, with 14 bases spanning the gap. CDR3 sequence reads: CASSIAGARGNQPQHF. The DNA of the CDR3 is TGTGCCAGTAGTATCGCAGGGGCTAGGGGCAATCAGCCCCAGCATTTT.

The J gene is TRBJ2-7, the V gene TRBV5-6; tentative D call: TRBD2 (6 bases). This CDR3 has 14 amino acids. With 4 bases removed from V and 2 bases from J, the gap between germline ends came to 13 bases. The germline CDR1 and CDR2 sequences are SGHDT and YYEEEE. CDR3 nucleotide sequence: TGTGCCAGCAGCGCCATAACGGGAGCCTACGAGCAGTACGTC. Its protein is CASSAITGAYEQYV.

The rearrangement links TRBV10-1 to TRBJ2-3, with TRBD2 identical over 16 bases. J was trimmed by 4 bases and V by 8 bases; bases with no gene match: 9. Germline V gene data show CDR1 as WNHNN and CDR2 as SYGVQD (reference sequence). This CDR3 contains 17 residues. The CDR3 loop is CASVPGLAGGPADTQYF. CDR3 nucleotides: TGCGCCAGCGTCCCGGGACTAGCGGGAGGGCCCGCAGATACGCAGTATTTT.

This rearrangement joins TRBV7-9 to TRBJ2-5; maybe TRBD2 (6 bases). The CDR3 is 16 amino acids. Germline V gene sequence: CDR1 SEHNR, CDR2 FQNEAQ (reference sequence). Trimming cost V 5 bases and J 2 bases, with 18 bases left between them. CDR3 loop: CASSHGSTRTQETQYF. The CDR3 DNA reads TGTGCCAGCAGCCACGGATCGACTAGAACGCAAGAGACCCAGTACTTC.

The rearrangement uses TRBV11-1 and TRBJ2-1; 12 bases align to TRBD2. J lost 4 bases, V lost 4 bases, and 2 bases had no gene match. The CDR3 runs 15 residues. Per germline, CDR1 SGHAT and CDR2 FQDESV (reference sequence). DNA of the CDR3: TGTGCCAGCAGCTACGGGACTAGCGGGTACAATGAGCAGTTCTTC. Translation: CASSYGTSGYNEQFF.

The gene calls are TRBV5-1 and TRBJ2-1; 8 bases line up with TRBD2. Germline CDR1 and CDR2: SGHRS and YFSETQ. This CDR3 spans 14 amino acids. The V and J ends lost 0 bases and 6 bases, in that order; junction bases with no gene match: 2. The CDR3 nucleotides are TGCGCCAGCAGCTTGGAGACTAGCGTCAATGAGCAGTTCTTC. As protein: CASSLETSVNEQFF.

This chain links TRBV11-2 with TRBJ2-1; 8 bases fit TRBD1. CDR3 length: 15 residues. CDR1 and CDR2 from the germline V gene are SGHAT and FQNNGV. V was pared by 5 bases and J by 0 bases, with 3 bases of the junction left unmatched. Here the CDR3 reads CASSGGTGSYNEQFF. The CDR3 coding sequence is TGTGCCAGCAGCGGAGGGACAGGCTCCTACAATGAGCAGTTCTTC.

The chain employs TRBV30 and TRBJ2-3, with a tentative D call TRBD2 (5 bases). Trimming removed 3 bases from V and 0 bases from J, with 10 bases in between. The CDR3 loop spans 14 amino acids. Germline V lookup: CDR1 GTSNPN, CDR2 SVGIG (reference sequence). As DNA, the CDR3 is TGTGCCTGGAGGCGGAGGACTAGCACAGATACGCAGTATTTT. This translates into CAWRRRTSTDTQYF.

This clone was found once. This chain uses TRBV5-4 with TRBJ2-2; D unresolved. V was pared by 3 bases and J by 5 bases, with 20 bases between. This CDR3 has 17 amino acids. CDR1 is SGHNT, CDR2 YYREEE, per germline (reference sequence). The CDR3 sequence: CASSYGRGAGLTGELFF. CDR3 in DNA: TGTGCCAGCAGCTATGGAAGAGGAGCCGGGTTAACCGGGGAGCTGTTTTTT. Based on the CDR3 plus reference TRBV5-4 and TRBJ2-2, the full variable domain is ETGVTQSPTHLIKTRGQQVTLRCSSQSGHNTVSWYQQALGQGPQFIFQYYREEENGRGNFPPRFSGLQFPNYSSELNVNALELDDSALYLCASSYGRGAGLTGELFFGEGSRLTVL.

The V call is TRBV2, the J call TRBJ1-6; TRBD1 might be the D (6 bases). V was shortened by 2 bases and J by 7 bases, with 12 bases between the two germline ends. The CDR3 has 15 amino acids. Germline V gives CDR1 SNHLY, CDR2 FYNNEI. As DNA, the CDR3 is TGTGCCAGCAGTGAACGAGGGGGATCGAATTCACCCCTCCACTTT. It specifies CASSERGGSNSPLHF.

The chain is built from TRBV19 and TRBJ1-5; D ambiguous. The ends were cut back, 1 base at V and 6 bases at J, with 16 bases in the middle. Per germline, CDR1 LNHDA and CDR2 SQIVND (reference sequence). CDR3 size: 16 residues. CDR3 nucleotide sequence: TGTGCCAGTAGTATAGGCGCGGGCGGCCTGGGTCAGCCCCAGCATTTT. Its protein is CASSIGAGGLGQPQHF.

The rearrangement links TRBV11-3 to TRBJ2-2; D is unresolved. The V gene lost 5 bases and the J gene lost 6 bases, with 7 bases spanning the gap. Germline V gives CDR1 SGHNT, CDR2 YENEEA. CDR3 length: 12 residues. In DNA form, the CDR3 reads TGTGCCAGCAGCCCCTTTTCCGGGGAGCTGTTTTTT. Translated: CASSPFSGELFF.